Below, 10 T cell receptor beta chains from the same sample are listed, as sequenced in a study of blood T cell repertoires in COVID-19. The repertoire was sequenced with immunoSEQ multiplex PCR; TCRdb's copy has only in-frame clones and lacks some. The sample records over 85,000 clones, 75% to 95% being singletons. Sequenced: peripheral blood. These receptors were obtained from a man aged 18 to 29 with acute or convalescent COVID-19.

This clone was picked up one time. The rearrangement joins TRBV6-5 to TRBJ1-2; weak D call: TRBD1 (5 bases). Per the germline V gene, CDR1 is MNHEY and CDR2 is SVGAGI. The CDR3 covers 13 residues. Trimming removed 7 bases from V and 5 bases from J, with 14 bases in between. The CDR3 sequence: CASIDSFKYGYTF. The CDR3 region has the DNA TGTGCCAGCATCGACAGTTTCAAATATGGCTACACCTTC.

This clone was found a few times. The CDR3 region is CASSHEQNYGYTF. CDR3 nucleotides: TGTGCCAGCAGCCACGAACAGAACTATGGCTACACCTTC. The chain is built from TRBV14 and TRBJ1-2, with D hard to call. Per germline, CDR1 SGHDN and CDR2 FVKESK. V was pared by 3 bases and J by 2 bases, with 7 bases between. The CDR3 is 13 residues long.

The chain joins TRBV4-1 to TRBJ1-6, with D perhaps matching TRBD1 (5 bases). CDR1 is MGHRA and CDR2 is YSYEKL in the germline V gene. V was clipped by 0 bases and J by 8 bases, with 8 bases between them. This CDR3 is built from 14 residues. In DNA form, the CDR3 reads TGCGCCAGCAGCCAAGAGGACAATTATTCACCCCTCCACTTT. Protein product: CASSQEDNYSPLHF.

J is TRBJ2-2 and V is TRBV5-1; TRBD1 matches at 7 bases. CDR1 and CDR2 from the germline V gene are SGHRS and YFSETQ. CDR3 length: 15 amino acids. The junction had 2 bases not matched to a gene; V was cut back by 2 bases and J by 1 base. CDR3 sequence reads: CASSFRQGNTGELFF. The CDR3 nucleotides are TGCGCCAGCAGCTTCAGACAGGGGAACACCGGGGAGCTGTTTTTT.

V usage is TRBV5-1 and J usage is TRBJ1-1; TRBD1 matches at 7 bases. V gave up 4 bases and J gave up 3 bases; unmatched junction bases: 9. Per the germline V gene, CDR1 is SGHRS and CDR2 is YFSETQ. This CDR3 has 15 residues. CDR3 sequence reads: CASSPGGTEDTEAFF. CDR3 in DNA: TGCGCCAGCAGCCCTGGAGGGACAGAGGACACTGAAGCTTTCTTT. Supplemented by reference TRBV5-1 and TRBJ1-1, the full variable domain reads KAGVTQTPRYLIKTRGQQVTLSCSPISGHRSVSWYQQTPGQGLQFLFEYFSETQRNKGNFPGRFSGRQFSNSRSEMNVSTLELGDSALYLCASSPGGTEDTEAFFGQGTRLTVV.

The rearrangement links TRBV3-1 (or the pseudogene TRBV3-2) to TRBJ2-5, with 14 bases identical to TRBD2. Losses at the gene ends were 4 bases for V and 2 bases for J; bases not matched to a gene: 6. This CDR3 is built from 17 residues. The V gene's germline CDR1 is LGHDT and CDR2 YNNKEL (reference sequence). For the CDR3, the DNA is TGTGCCAGCAGCCCCGGACTAGCGGGGGGCCTTCAAGAGACCCAGTACTTC. It encodes CASSPGLAGGLQETQYF.

This clone was picked up one time. CDR3 region: CATSDSPAGTGLYNYGYTF. CDR3 in DNA: TGTGCCACCAGTGATTCACCCGCCGGGACAGGACTTTATAACTATGGCTACACCTTC. The V and J genes are TRBV24-1 and TRBJ1-2, with TRBD1 matching over 8 bases. V lost 2 bases to trimming and J lost 1 base; unmatched junction nucleotides: 14. CDR3 length: 19 residues. Germline CDR1 KGHDR, CDR2 SFDVKD.

The V and J genes are TRBV5-1 and TRBJ1-2; 8 positions agree with TRBD1. J lost 8 bases, V lost 2 bases, and 5 bases had no gene match. Germline V gene sequence: CDR1 SGHRS, CDR2 YFSETQ. CDR3 length: 13 residues. DNA for the CDR3: TGCGCCAGCAGCTTAGACAGGGGTGAGGGCTACACCTTC. Translated, it gives CASSLDRGEGYTF.

This sequence joins TRBV30 and TRBJ1-1; tentative D call: TRBD1 (6 bases). Germline-derived CDR1 and CDR2 are GTSNPN and SVGIG (reference sequence). This CDR3 comprises 12 residues. Trimming took off 3 bases at V and 10 bases at J, with 15 bases between the two ends. CDR3 DNA: TGTGCCTGGAGCTGGGACACCAGTGGAGCTTTCTTT. Translating gives CAWSWDTSGAFF. Looking up the rest from reference TRBV30 and TRBJ1-1 gives the full variable domain: SQTIHQWPATLVQPVGSPLSLECTVEGTSNPNLYWYRQAAGRGLQLLFYSVGIGQISSEVPQNLSASRPQDRQFILSSKKLLLSDSGFYLCAWSWDTSGAFFGQGTRLTVV.

The rearrangement joins TRBV19 to TRBJ1-1, with 10 bases that match TRBD1. CDR1 is LNHDA and CDR2 is SQIVND in the germline V gene (reference sequence). This CDR3 is 17 amino acids long. The V gene end was trimmed by 5 bases and the J gene end by 6 bases; junction bases not matched to a gene: 15. The CDR3 here is CASSPTPGTGALPEAFF. CDR3 sequence (DNA): TGTGCCAGTAGTCCGACCCCCGGGACAGGGGCCTTACCTGAAGCTTTCTTT. The full variable domain, rest sourced from reference TRBV19 and TRBJ1-1, is DGGITQSPKYLFRKEGQNVTLSCEQNLNHDAMYWYRQDPGQGLRLIYYSQIVNDFQKGDIAEGYSVSREKKESFPLTVTSAQKNPTAFYLCASSPTPGTGALPEAFFGQGTRLTVV.